This entry lists 13 T cell receptor beta chains sequenced from one sample in a study of type 1 and type 2 diabetes patients. Amplification started from genomic DNA. Multiplex PCR with 30 forward and 13 reverse primers amplified the TCR beta CDR3. Via MiXCR, TCRdb re-called the multiplex PCR reads, giving one row per CDR3 protein. Of 250,000 to 300,000 distinct CDR3 sequences detected, more than 45% appear once; the ten largest clones hold 12% to 15%. What was sequenced was peripheral blood mononuclear cells (PBMCs). These receptor sequences come from a man between 18 and 29 years old with type 2 diabetes.

This clonotype was picked up a small number of times. V and J are TRBV29-1 and TRBJ1-1; D might be TRBD1 (6 bases). The V end lost 7 bases, the J end lost 6 bases, and 15 bases lay between the germline ends. The CDR3 loop spans 12 amino acids. Germline V gene sequence: CDR1 SQVTM, CDR2 ANQGSEA. CDR3 nucleotide sequence: TGCAGCGGGGAGACAGGTAACCCTGAAGCTTTCTTT. This sequence encodes CSGETGNPEAFF. The whole variable domain, remainder taken from reference TRBV29-1 and TRBJ1-1, is SAVISQKPSRDICQRGTSLTIQCQVDSQVTMMFWYRQQPGQSLTLIATANQGSEATYESGFVIDKFPISRPNLTFSTLTVSNMSPEDSSIYLCSGETGNPEAFFGQGTRLTVV.

Only a few counts were recorded for this clonotype. This chain links TRBV7-8 with TRBJ2-1; D is perhaps TRBD1 or TRBD2 (6 bases each). V was cut by 3 bases and J by 4 bases, with 25 bases left in between. The CDR3 has 19 residues. Germline CDR1 and CDR2: SGHVS and FQNEAQ. CDR3 sequence reads: CASSFSKGTPVGGYNEQFF. The CDR3 nucleotides read TGTGCCAGCAGCTTCAGCAAAGGAACACCCGTAGGGGGGTACAATGAGCAGTTCTTC.

Concerning this clonotype itself: The conserved phenylalanine or tryptophan normally closing the CDR3 is absent here, so this likely arose from a read error. The chain has TRBV6-1 and TRBJ2-5; the D is unclear. The end of the DNA is better explained by TRBJ2-1, so the J call may be wrong. Germline CDR1 reads MNHNS; CDR2 reads SASEGT. The CDR3 extends over 11 amino acids. CDR3 sequence: CASSPDGQQFS. The CDR3 region has the DNA TGTGCCAGCAGCCCCGACGGACAGCAGTTCTCC.

This clonotype was detected only a few times. The chain uses TRBV19 and TRBJ1-1; perhaps TRBD1 as D (6 bases). Trimming stripped 2 bases from V and 3 bases from J, with 7 bases between. Germline V gene sequence: CDR1 LNHDA, CDR2 SQIVND (reference sequence). There are 13 residues in the CDR3. This chain's CDR3 is CASSINRDTEAFF. DNA of the CDR3: TGTGCCAGTAGTATAAACAGGGACACTGAAGCTTTCTTT.

A word on this clonotype: The junction and the germline gene differ at one end; a read error may be behind it. This rearrangement joins TRBV4-3 to TRBJ1-1; TRBD1 matches 7 bases. Germline V lookup: CDR1 LGHNA, CDR2 YSLEER. The CDR3 is 15 residues long. CDR3 protein: CASSQDGTEGTEAFF. Here the CDR3 DNA reads TGCGCCAGCAGTCAAGACGGGACAGAGGGCACTGAAGCTTTCTTT.

J is TRBJ1-2 and V is TRBV24-1; 8 bases align to TRBD1. V was pared by 4 bases and J by 5 bases, with 5 bases of the junction left unmatched. CDR1 and CDR2 from the germline V gene are KGHDR and SFDVKD. The CDR3 consists of 14 residues. This CDR3 reads CATSDRTGSYGYTF. CDR3 DNA sequence: TGTGCCACCAGTGACCGGACAGGGTCTTATGGCTACACCTTC.

The chain combines TRBV19 with TRBJ1-5; TRBD1 matches 8 bases. CDR1 and CDR2 from the germline V gene are LNHDA and SQIVND (reference sequence). The CDR3 sequence is 15 residues long. V trimming: 5 bases; J trimming: 5 bases; junction bases outside the gene matches: 8. The CDR3 DNA sequence: TGTGCCAGTAGTTTCACAGGGGGACGTCATCAGCCCCAGCATTTT. Translating gives CASSFTGGRHQPQHF.

This clonotype was seen many times. This rearrangement joins TRBV15 to TRBJ1-6; D might be TRBD1 (5 bases). The V end was cut by 3 bases, the J end by 12 bases, with 15 bases between. The CDR3 spans 14 residues. The germline CDR1 and CDR2 sequences are LNHNV and YYDKDF (reference sequence). The CDR3 spells CATSSSSGGVPLHF. CDR3 sequence (DNA): TGTGCCACCAGCAGTTCCTCTGGAGGGGTACCCCTCCACTTT.

This rearrangement joins TRBV11-2 to TRBJ2-3, with D possibly TRBD2 on 5 matching bases. Germline V gene sequence: CDR1 SGHAT, CDR2 FQNNGV. There are 13 residues in the CDR3. V lost 6 bases, J lost 4 bases, and 11 bases lay in between. This CDR3 reads CASSWERADTQYF. For the CDR3, the DNA is TGTGCCAGCAGTTGGGAGAGAGCAGATACGCAGTATTTT.

As to this clonotype: At one end the junction does not follow the germline gene, possibly because of a read error. This chain links TRBV28 with TRBJ1-1, with a tentative D call TRBD1 (6 bases). This CDR3 is built from 12 residues. The germline CDR1 and CDR2 sequences are MDHEN and SYDVKM. The CDR3 DNA reads TGTGCCGGCAGTTGGGGGCGCACTGAAGCTTTCTTT. It specifies CAGSWGRTEAFF.

This sequence joins TRBV10-1 and TRBJ1-1; 7 bases align to TRBD1. Germline trimming cut 4 bases from V and 4 bases from J; bases unmatched to any gene: 9. The CDR3 length is 15 residues. Germline assignment: CDR1 WNHNN and CDR2 SYGVQD (reference sequence). CDR3 in DNA: TGCGCCAGCAGTGGCAACAGGGGAAGAAGCACTGAAGCTTTCTTT. Protein sequence: CASSGNRGRSTEAFF.

The J gene is TRBJ2-5, the V gene TRBV27, with TRBD1 as a possible D gene (6 bases). Germline V CDR1 and CDR2: MNHEY, SMNVEV (reference sequence). Trimming took off 8 bases at V and 5 bases at J, with 18 bases between the two ends. This CDR3 has 14 residues. The CDR3 loop reads CASAPGDKGETQYF. DNA for the CDR3: TGTGCCAGCGCCCCAGGGGACAAGGGGGAGACCCAGTACTTC.

The chain employs TRBV6-6 and TRBJ2-7, with 7 bases aligning to TRBD1. The CDR3 consists of 15 residues. Germline-derived CDR1 and CDR2 are MNHNY and SVGAGI (reference sequence). Unmatched junction bases numbered 12, after V lost 8 bases and J lost 2 bases. Written as DNA, the CDR3 is TGTGCCAGCCTTCGGGACAGCACTTCCACCTACGAGCAGTACTTC. Encoded protein: CASLRDSTSTYEQYF.